The 19 T cell receptor beta chains in this list originate from one sample, sequenced in a study of OX40 agonist ivuxolimab in advanced cancers. Sequenced by immunoSEQ multiplex PCR; TCRdb stores in-frame clones only, minus some. The sample holds 50,000 to 65,000 clones; 85% to 90% are singletons and the top ten take approximately 0.8%. Source: CD4+ or CD8+ T cells sorted from blood, taken in a trial of the OX40 agonist ivuxolimab. These receptors were taken from an adult with an advanced solid tumor such as melanoma, head and neck, liver or kidney cancer.

The chain carries TRBV6-5 and TRBJ1-2; 8 nucleotides line up with TRBD1. The V gene's germline CDR1 is MNHEY and CDR2 SVGAGI. Trimming cost V 6 bases and J 7 bases; bases outside gene matches: 7. This CDR3 is 13 amino acids long. In DNA, the CDR3 is TGTGCCAGCAGGCAACCCACAGGGGGTGGCTACACCTTC. It yields the protein CASRQPTGGGYTF.

The CDR3 sequence: CASSQELALYNEQFF. The CDR3, as DNA: TGCGCCAGCAGCCAAGAACTAGCGCTTTACAATGAGCAGTTCTTC. The gene calls are TRBV4-1 and TRBJ2-1; 7 bases agree with TRBD2. Unmatched junction bases numbered 3, after V lost 0 bases and J lost 4 bases. The CDR3 totals 15 residues. Germline V gives CDR1 MGHRA, CDR2 YSYEKL.

The V gene is TRBV9, the J gene TRBJ2-2; D not resolved. Looked up from germline, CDR1 is SGDLS and CDR2 is YYNGEE. The CDR3 contains 15 residues. Trimming took off 0 bases at V and 4 bases at J, with 10 bases between the two ends. The CDR3 coding sequence is TGTGCCAGCAGCGTAGACTTCAGAGGCACCGGGGAGCTGTTTTTT. The encoded protein is CASSVDFRGTGELFF. The whole variable domain, remainder taken from reference TRBV9 and TRBJ2-2, is DSGVTQTPKHLITATGQRVTLRCSPRSGDLSVYWYQQSLDQGLQFLIQYYNGEERAKGNILERFSAQQFPDLHSELNLSSLELGDSALYFCASSVDFRGTGELFFGEGSRLTVL.

The gene calls are TRBV19 and TRBJ2-5, with 7 bases lining up with TRBD1. V trimming: 7 bases; J trimming: 4 bases; junction bases outside the gene matches: 9. The CDR3 has 14 residues. Germline CDR1 reads LNHDA; CDR2 reads SQIVND (reference sequence). CDR3 sequence: CASKATGSGETQYF. CDR3 coding DNA: TGTGCCAGTAAAGCGACAGGGAGCGGAGAGACCCAGTACTTC.

As DNA, the CDR3 is TGTGCCAGCACGTACCTTAGGGTCGGCGGGGAGCTGTTTTTT. Its protein is CASTYLRVGGELFF. This chain uses TRBV2 with TRBJ2-2; D unresolved. V shed 7 bases and J shed 7 bases, with 16 bases lying between them. The germline V gene encodes CDR1 SNHLY and CDR2 FYNNEI. The CDR3 extends over 14 amino acids.

The V gene is TRBV9, the J gene TRBJ2-2; 8 bases match TRBD1. The CDR3 has 16 amino acids. The trim removed 3 bases at V and 1 base at J, leaving 5 bases unmatched. Germline-derived CDR1 and CDR2 are SGDLS and YYNGEE. CDR3: CASSGGDRGNTGELFF. The CDR3 coding sequence is TGTGCCAGCAGCGGCGGAGACAGGGGGAACACCGGGGAGCTGTTTTTT. The full variable domain, rest sourced from reference TRBV9 and TRBJ2-2, is DSGVTQTPKHLITATGQRVTLRCSPRSGDLSVYWYQQSLDQGLQFLIQYYNGEERAKGNILERFSAQQFPDLHSELNLSSLELGDSALYFCASSGGDRGNTGELFFGEGSRLTVL.

CDR3 coding DNA: TGTGCCAGCTCACCGCGAGATTCAGGGTTCACGCAGTATTTT. Its translation: CASSPRDSGFTQYF. The chain couples TRBV18 to TRBJ2-3, with a possible D match to TRBD1 (5 bases). CDR1 and CDR2 from the germline V gene are KGHSH and LQKENI. The germline V and J ends were trimmed by 3 bases and 9 bases, with 16 bases remaining between them. The CDR3 loop spans 14 amino acids. Combining the CDR3 with reference TRBV18 and TRBJ2-3 gives the whole variable domain NAGVMQNPRHLVRRRGQEARLRCSPMKGHSHVYWYRQLPEEGLKFMVYLQKENIIDESGMPKERFSAEFPKEGPSILRIQQVVRGDSAAYFCASSPRDSGFTQYFGPGTRLTVL.

The rearrangement links TRBV30 to TRBJ2-1; a weak D match, TRBD1 (5 bases). The CDR3 has 12 amino acids. Germline values: CDR1 GTSNPN, CDR2 SVGIG (reference sequence). Trimming removed 3 bases at V and 6 bases at J, with 9 bases between. The chain's CDR3 is CAWSPGANEQFF. In DNA, the CDR3 is TGTGCCTGGAGCCCTGGGGCCAATGAGCAGTTCTTC.

This clone was counted between two and nine times. The V call is TRBV15, the J call TRBJ1-5; D remains ambiguous. This CDR3 comprises 15 residues. V was trimmed by 3 bases and J by 3 bases, leaving 12 bases between them. Germline V gene data show CDR1 as LNHNV and CDR2 as YYDKDF (reference sequence). The CDR3 sequence: CATSRGDGYNQPQHF. In DNA form, the CDR3 reads TGTGCCACCAGCAGGGGCGACGGATACAATCAGCCCCAGCATTTT.

V and J are TRBV6-1 and TRBJ1-2; D uncertain. Trimming stripped 4 bases from V and 5 bases from J, with 5 bases between. The CDR3 is 11 amino acids. Germline CDR1 is MNHNS and CDR2 is SASEGT. CDR3 sequence reads: CASSVWYGYTF. DNA of the CDR3: TGTGCCAGCAGTGTCTGGTATGGCTACACCTTC.

The rearrangement uses TRBV29-1 and TRBJ1-2, with 7 bases that match TRBD1. J gave up 2 bases and V 7 bases, and 4 bases lay outside the gene matches. This CDR3 spans 12 amino acids. CDR1 and CDR2 (germline): SQVTM, ANQGSEA. DNA of the CDR3: TGCAGCGCTATGACAGGGAACTATGGCTACACCTTC. This codes for CSAMTGNYGYTF.

The chain links TRBV15 to TRBJ2-5; D might be TRBD2 (5 bases). There are 15 residues in the CDR3. Germline-derived CDR1 and CDR2 are LNHNV and YYDKDF (reference sequence). V lost 2 bases and J lost 0, with 10 bases in between. The CDR3 DNA reads as TGTGCCACCAGCAGATCCCCGGGATACCAAGAGACCCAGTACTTC. Protein sequence: CATSRSPGYQETQYF.

The genes are TRBV7-6 and TRBJ1-4; D is possibly TRBD1 (5 bases). Between the trimmed V and J ends, which lost 5 bases and 7 bases, there was a span of 20 bases. The CDR3 is 16 amino acids. Germline V CDR1 and CDR2: SGHVS, FNYEAQ. CDR3 amino acids: CASSESGLSWGEKLFF. The CDR3 bases are TGTGCCAGCAGCGAATCGGGACTCTCGTGGGGTGAAAAACTGTTTTTT.

The chain employs TRBV7-2 and TRBJ2-3; 8 bases align to TRBD2. CDR1 and CDR2 from the germline V gene are SGHTA and FQGNSA. V shed 0 bases and J 0 bases; nucleotides not matched to a gene: 8. The CDR3 extends over 18 amino acids. CDR3 coding DNA: TGTGCCAGCAGCTTAGCGTGGTCTGGCGGGGGGAGCACAGATACGCAGTATTTT. It translates to CASSLAWSGGGSTDTQYF.

The rearrangement uses TRBV13 and TRBJ2-7; 8 bases match TRBD1. The CDR3 covers 13 residues. The V and J ends lost 5 bases and 9 bases, in that order; junction bases with no gene match: 9. Germline CDR1 reads PRHDT; CDR2 reads FYEKMQ (reference sequence). The DNA for the CDR3 is TGTGCCAGCAGCCCAGGACAGGGACAAATGCAGTACTTC. The encoded protein is CASSPGQGQMQYF. Together with reference TRBV13 and TRBJ2-7, the CDR3 gives the full variable domain: AAGVIQSPRHLIKEKRETATLKCYPIPRHDTVYWYQQGPGQDPQFLISFYEKMQSDKGSIPDRFSAQQFSDYHSELNMSSLELGDSALYFCASSPGQGQMQYFGPGTRLTVT.

The J gene is TRBJ2-1, the V gene TRBV2, with TRBD2 matching 15 bases. The junction had 15 bases not matched to a gene; V was cut back by 1 base and J by 14 bases. Germline loops: CDR1 SNHLY, CDR2 FYNNEI. The CDR3 contains 18 residues. CDR3: CASSEVGNEGLAGGVEFF. In nucleotides, the CDR3 is TGTGCCAGCAGTGAAGTAGGAAATGAGGGACTAGCGGGAGGAGTAGAGTTCTTC.

This clone occurred a few times. The chain uses TRBV5-4 and TRBJ1-1; D is unresolved. V was shortened by 3 bases and J by 8 bases, with 8 bases between the two germline ends. The CDR3 is 11 residues long. Germline V lookup: CDR1 SGHNT, CDR2 YYREEE (reference sequence). The CDR3 coding sequence is TGTGCCAGCAGCTCTGGGTTAGAAGCTTTCTTT. This translates into CASSSGLEAFF.

The rearrangement links TRBV28 to TRBJ2-3; D call uncertain. This CDR3 is built from 13 residues. Trimming shortened V by 1 base and J by 4 bases, and 6 bases separated the two germline ends. Germline-derived CDR1 and CDR2 are MDHEN and SYDVKM. As DNA, the CDR3 is TGTGCCAGCAGTTTATCTGTCCCAGATACGCAGTATTTT. Amino acid sequence: CASSLSVPDTQYF.

The chain employs TRBV30 and TRBJ1-1, with a weak D call TRBD1 (6 bases). From germline, CDR1 is GTSNPN and CDR2 SVGIG (reference sequence). The CDR3 is 12 residues long. Trimming took 8 bases from V and 4 from J, leaving 14 bases between them. CDR3 coding DNA: TGTGCCGGAGACAGGAGGGGCACTGAAGCTTTCTTT. It codes for CAGDRRGTEAFF.